This T cell receptor beta chain was documented in a study of blood T cell repertoires in COVID-19. About the research overall: T cells, B-cell-depleted T cells, or PBMCs supplied cDNA or gDNA.

In the authors' methods: By means of reference gene primer amplification, nucleated cell counts were estimated. This table comes from immunoSEQ multiplex PCR, and its TCRdb copy is limited to in-frame clones, with some not included. The V and J calls and clone size come from that table; D and trimming were worked out from the DNA. The sample has roughly 75,000 clones, 80% to 95% seen once; the top ten hold 6% to 7.5%. Germline assignment: CDR1 MNHNS and CDR2 SASEGT. V was pared by 2 bases and J by 4 bases, with 2 bases of the junction left unmatched. The CDR3 extends over 15 amino acids. The source material was peripheral blood. The rearrangement links TRBV6-1 to TRBJ2-5, with TRBD2 matching over 12 bases. The TCR sequence derives from a human donor in a cohort sampled during active COVID-19. CDR3 sequence reads: CASSELAGGPETQYF. The CDR3 DNA sequence: TGTGCCAGCAGTGAACTAGCGGGGGGGCCAGAGACCCAGTACTTC.